This T cell receptor beta chain was identified during a study of T cells in Graves' hyperthyroidism and ophthalmopathy. Background on the study: The initial diagnosis was the point when peripheral blood was collected, ahead of any treatment.

Together with thyroid ultrasound, orbital computed tomography, serum thyroxine and TRAb, clinical symptoms were used for diagnoses. Using 10 ml of fresh peripheral blood, PBMCs were prepared. Trimming removed 4 bases from V and 1 base from J; junction bases left unmatched: 4. The length of the CDR3 is 15 residues. CDR1 is LGHDT and CDR2 is YNNKEL in the germline V gene (reference sequence). To note about this clonotype: Its antigen is not known.

The investigators amplified TCR beta CDR3 regions from RNA transcripts. Initially, a first-round RT-PCR of the TCR CDR3 employed the HTBI primer set. Each CDR3 protein is one row after TCRdb ran MiXCR on the multiplex PCR reads. Of approximately 600,000 distinct CDR3 sequences in the sample, about 14% were seen once. The study's findings and limits: Ophthalmopathy stood apart from stable hyperthyroidism in a 13 V-J model.

The sample taken for sequencing was blood. This receptor was obtained from a middle-aged woman with Graves' ophthalmopathy. J is TRBJ1-3 and V is TRBV3-1; 7 bases match TRBD1. CDR3 sequence reads: CASSRGQASGNTIYF. CDR3 in DNA: TGTGCCAGCAGCCGCGGACAGGCTTCTGGAAACACCATATATTTT.